This TCR beta chain stems from a study of CXCR3-negative and CXCR3-positive naive CD8 T cells. Overall study context: For each library, about 1.5 +/- 0.3 million TRB reads were obtained, approximately 140 million in total.

This clonotype counts as medium-sized by frequency. Its specificity is unknown. In preparing the TRB cDNA libraries, 5' RACE with UMI labels was used. TCRdb re-called the 5' RACE reads; every CDR3 protein appears as one record, without DNA. The clone table shows approximately 10,000 distinct CDR3 sequences, with the ten largest holding roughly 2%. Germline CDR1 reads SGHVS; CDR2 reads FNYEAQ. The CDR3 is 16 residues long. General observations from the study: Because surface CD5 did not distinguish the naive subsets, TCR strength was inferred from TRB CDR3 properties. Memory cells diverged, while naive CXCR3-positive and CXCR3-negative cells had similar TRBV-TRBJ usage. When CXCR3-positive naive cells were set against CXCR3-negative naive cells, the former had more hydrophobic TRB CDR3s.

The receptor comes from a human donor in good health. Some clones in this sample may be carry-over from other donors' samples. V gene TRBV7-6 combines with J gene TRBJ2-1; there is no DNA to check the TCRdb D call of TRBD2. Material for sequencing was naive CXCR3- CD8+ T cells from blood. This sample's subset: CD45RO-CCR7+CD27+CD95- naive CD8+ T cells lacking CXCR3 (TNR3-). CDR3 protein: CASSPWNPGLNNEQFF.